This passage covers 7 T cell receptor beta chains from one sample sequenced in a study of PD-1 and CTLA-4 blockade in melanoma. TCRdb keeps only in-frame clones here, not all; method: immunoSEQ multiplex PCR. Altogether some 30,000 clones are present, about 87% being singletons, with the ten largest covering roughly 6.1%. The sample consisted of CD8+ T cells from peripheral blood, taken from a patient given anti-PD-1 treatment. The receptors were sampled from a human donor with melanoma.

The genes are TRBV4-3 and TRBJ1-6; a weak D match, TRBD1 (5 bases). V dropped 0 bases and J dropped 6 bases, with 15 bases sitting between them. The CDR3 runs 17 residues. Germline values: CDR1 LGHNA, CDR2 YSLEER. For the CDR3, the DNA is TGCGCCAGCAGCCAAGATCTGGGGGTTGGCCCTAATTCACCCCTCCACTTT. Translating it yields CASSQDLGVGPNSPLHF.

The gene calls are TRBV28 and TRBJ2-5; TRBD2 agrees at 8 bases. In germline, CDR1 is MDHEN, CDR2 SYDVKM. With V trimmed by 6 bases and J by 0 bases, 12 bases remained unmatched. The length of the CDR3 is 17 residues. DNA for the CDR3: TGTGCCAGCAGCCGAGGATCAAGCGGGGGATACCAAGAGACCCAGTACTTC. Translating gives CASSRGSSGGYQETQYF.

In DNA form, the CDR3 reads TGTGCCAGCAGCTCCCGGGCCTCACCGAACACTGAAGCTTTCTTT. Its translation is CASSSRASPNTEAFF. V gene TRBV7-2 combines with J gene TRBJ1-1, with D uncertain. This CDR3 has 15 amino acids. From germline, CDR1 is SGHTA and CDR2 FQGNSA. V lost 4 bases to trimming and J lost 1 base, with 13 bases between them.

The V and J genes are TRBV7-9 and TRBJ2-1, with 15 bases that match TRBD2. V shed 5 bases, J shed 9 bases, and the junction held 8 bases outside the gene matches. This CDR3 is built from 16 residues. Germline CDR1 reads SEHNR; CDR2 reads FQNEAQ (reference sequence). The CDR3 loop reads CASSRTSGGARGEQFF. Here the CDR3 DNA reads TGTGCCAGCAGCCGGACTAGCGGGGGGGCCCGAGGTGAGCAGTTCTTC.

The J gene is TRBJ2-1, the V gene TRBV9; D gene ambiguous. Looked up from germline, CDR1 is SGDLS and CDR2 is YYNGEE. V lost 0 bases and J 6 bases, leaving 16 bases between the germline ends. CDR3 length: 16 residues. The CDR3 DNA is TGTGCCAGCAGCGTAGCGGGTCGTCGGGCCGGCAATGAGCAGTTCTTC. Encoded protein: CASSVAGRRAGNEQFF.

The chain is built from TRBV9 and TRBJ2-7; D may be TRBD2 (5 bases). The CDR3 is 15 residues long. Germline V lookup: CDR1 SGDLS, CDR2 YYNGEE. Trimming stripped 0 bases from V and 2 bases from J, with 12 bases between. The CDR3 loop is CASSVESAGAYEQYF. CDR3 DNA sequence: TGTGCCAGCAGCGTAGAGAGCGCCGGGGCCTACGAGCAGTACTTC.

This rearrangement joins TRBV4-3 to TRBJ1-5; maybe TRBD1 (6 bases). The V end lost 0 bases, the J end lost 4 bases, and 10 bases lay between the germline ends. The CDR3 extends over 15 amino acids. Germline V gene lookup returns CDR1 LGHNA and CDR2 YSLEER. The DNA for the CDR3 is TGCGCCAGCAGCCAAGAGACAGGACTAAATCAGCCCCAGCATTTT. This codes for CASSQETGLNQPQHF.